This T cell receptor beta chain was obtained from a study of low-dose radiotherapy and immunotherapy resistance in tumors. Time point given: before trial treatment. Germline CDR1 is GTSNPN and CDR2 is SVGIG (reference sequence). V trimming: 0 bases; J trimming: 3 bases; junction bases outside the gene matches: 5. This CDR3 has 15 residues. The sample holds a few counts of this clonotype. A much bigger clone sits one base away, suggesting this may be a read error. TRAV and TRBV primers primed cDNA for both TCRalpha and TCRbeta. The PCR that amplified TCRs ran for about 20 cycles, relying on a constant-region primer and a V-primer adapter. MiXCR, run by TCRdb on the reads, gives a single entry per CDR3 protein. The data contain about 89,000 distinct CDR3 sequences, 9.4% of them singletons.

This sequence originates from a male donor with prostate cancer. Sequenced material: PBMCs, taken before treatment. The chain recombines TRBV30 with TRBJ2-3, with 8 bases fitting TRBD2. CDR3 region: CAWSVNGRGTDTQYF. For the CDR3, the DNA is TGTGCCTGGAGTGTTAACGGGAGGGGTACAGATACGCAGTATTTT.